The clone carrying this T cell receptor (beta chain) came up many times. The investigators amplified TCR beta CDR3 regions from RNA transcripts. First-round RT-PCR of the TCR CDR3 relied on the HTBI primer set. Via MiXCR, TCRdb re-called the multiplex PCR reads, giving one row per CDR3 protein. The table includes 350,000 or so distinct CDR3 sequences, under 25% detected once. In making diagnoses, clinical symptoms, serum thyroxine and TRAb, thyroid ultrasound and orbital computed tomography were all used. The source of the sample is a study of T cells in Graves' hyperthyroidism and ophthalmopathy. This receptor was obtained from a woman between 45 and 60 years old with Graves' hyperthyroidism. The sample taken for sequencing was blood.

CDR3 residues: CAKTKGFNYGYTF. The CDR3 DNA sequence: TGTGCCAAGACAAAGGGGTTTAACTATGGCTACACCTTC. The genes are TRBV30 and TRBJ1-2, with D possibly being TRBD1 (5 bases). Germline V CDR1 and CDR2: GTSNPN, SVGIG (reference sequence). The CDR3 length is 13 residues. Trimming took off 8 bases at V and 1 base at J, with 14 bases between the two ends. Full variable domain (missing parts from reference TRBV30 and TRBJ1-2): SQTIHQWPATLVQPVGSPLSLECTVEGTSNPNLYWYRQAAGRGLQLLFYSVGIGQISSEVPQNLSASRPQDRQFILSSKKLLLSDSGFYLCAKTKGFNYGYTFGSGTRLTVV.